The following is a T cell receptor beta chain sequence with its context. What it binds is unknown. Using immunoSEQ multiplex PCR, the repertoire was profiled, and TCRdb retains in-frame clones only, with some absent. The data show some 77,000 clones, about 90% seen once. This CDR3 region has 12 residues. V shed 5 bases, J shed 10 bases, and the junction held 5 bases outside the gene matches. Looked up from germline, CDR1 is MNHEY and CDR2 is SVGAGI. These data come from a study of graft-versus-host responses after intestinal transplantation. Study details: Following induction with anti-thymocyte globulin, all recipients were given tacrolimus and steroids for three to four years.

Study findings and constraints: GvH clones detected in recipient marrow included some appearing first in ileum or blood. Early after transplant, HvG clones declined as circulating GvH clones peaked.

This chain connects TRBV6-5 to TRBJ1-2, with 9 bases aligning to TRBD1. Material: PBMCs, obtained 98 days after intestinal transplantation. This TCR came from a human patient who received an intestinal transplant, so some T cells may come from the graft donor. CDR3 DNA sequence: TGTGCCAGCAGTGGGACAGGGATTGACTACACCTTC. Residues: CASSGTGIDYTF.